The 32 T cell receptor beta chains reported below all come from one sample, sequenced in a study of OX40 agonist ivuxolimab in advanced cancers. The table came from immunoSEQ multiplex PCR; TCRdb's copy has only in-frame clones and leaves some out. The sample shows 80,000 to 95,000 clones, 75% to 95% of them seen only once. Sequenced material: CD4+ or CD8+ T cells sorted from blood, taken in a trial of the OX40 agonist ivuxolimab. These receptors were obtained from an adult with an advanced solid tumor such as melanoma, head and neck, liver or kidney cancer.

The chain recombines TRBV5-1 with TRBJ2-1; unclear D gene. Germline V lookup: CDR1 SGHRS, CDR2 YFSETQ. Deletions cut 4 bases from V and 0 bases from J, with 11 bases between. The length of the CDR3 is 15 residues. The DNA of the CDR3 is TGCGCCAGCAGCCGCCAAGCGTACTCCTACAATGAGCAGTTCTTC. Its translation is CASSRQAYSYNEQFF.

This chain joins TRBV5-4 and TRBJ1-4, with D hard to call. The CDR3 is made up of 16 amino acids. Germline V gene sequence: CDR1 SGHNT, CDR2 YYREEE (reference sequence). V was cut by 1 base and J by 7 bases, with 17 bases left in between. In DNA form, the CDR3 reads TGTGCCAGCAGCTTGAAGTCTCTGCGGGGTCTTGAAAAACTGTTTTTT. Translating gives CASSLKSLRGLEKLFF.

The J gene is TRBJ2-5, the V gene TRBV15; 9 bases match TRBD2. CDR1 and CDR2 from the germline V gene are LNHNV and YYDKDF (reference sequence). The V and J ends lost 3 bases and 2 bases, in that order; junction bases with no gene match: 10. The CDR3 is made up of 17 amino acids. The CDR3 DNA follows: TGTGCCACCAGCAGTTCTTTTGGCGGGAGGGCTCAAGAGACCCAGTACTTC. This gives the protein CATSSSFGGRAQETQYF.

The V and J genes are TRBV11-2 and TRBJ1-3, with D possibly TRBD1 on 5 matching bases. The CDR3 is 17 amino acids. Between the trimmed V and J ends, which lost 2 bases and 0 bases, there was a span of 14 bases. Looked up from germline, CDR1 is SGHAT and CDR2 is FQNNGV. DNA of the CDR3: TGTGCCAGCAGCTTATTGAGGGGCCGGGGCTCTGGAAACACCATATATTTT. Its protein is CASSLLRGRGSGNTIYF.

The chain carries TRBV7-3 and TRBJ2-2; D perhaps matches TRBD2 (5 bases). The CDR3 spans 15 residues. Trimming cost V 0 bases and J 5 bases, with 10 bases left between them. Germline V gene sequence: CDR1 SGHTA, CDR2 FQGTGA. The CDR3 DNA sequence: TGTGCCAGCAGCTTAACCCTACGAGGGACCGGGGAGCTGTTTTTT. This translates into CASSLTLRGTGELFF.

V usage is TRBV6-4 and J usage is TRBJ2-5; 12 bases fit TRBD2. V gave up 5 bases and J gave up 4 bases; unmatched junction bases: 5. Germline V lookup: CDR1 MRHNA, CDR2 SNTAGT. This CDR3 is built from 15 residues. The CDR3 DNA reads as TGTGCCAGCAGTCGGACTAGCGGGATATCAGAGACCCAGTACTTC. Translation: CASSRTSGISETQYF.

The chain has TRBV5-5 and TRBJ2-5, with 12 bases lining up with TRBD1. Germline V gives CDR1 SGHKS, CDR2 YYEKEE (reference sequence). CDR3 length: 16 amino acids. V was clipped by 4 bases and J by 5 bases; unmatched bases: 9. In nucleotides, the CDR3 is TGTGCCAGCAGCATGGGGGACAGGGGGCCCGAGGAGACCCAGTACTTC. As protein: CASSMGDRGPEETQYF.

V gene TRBV5-8 combines with J gene TRBJ2-1, with 7 positions matching TRBD1. This CDR3 comprises 15 residues. Germline CDR1 SGHTS, CDR2 YDEGEE. The V segment lost 5 bases and the J segment 6 bases; nucleotides outside the gene matches: 11. CDR3 protein: CASRTTGKVINEQFF. CDR3 DNA sequence: TGTGCCAGCAGGACGACAGGGAAGGTAATCAATGAGCAGTTCTTC.

V and J are TRBV18 and TRBJ2-7; D might be TRBD1 (6 bases). V was shortened by 0 bases and J by 0 bases, with 9 bases between the two germline ends. This CDR3 is built from 15 residues. In germline, CDR1 is KGHSH, CDR2 LQKENI. CDR3 nucleotide sequence: TGTGCCAGCTCACCACCGCAGGGGAGCTCCTACGAGCAGTACTTC. Encoded protein: CASSPPQGSSYEQYF.

The chain's CDR3 is CASSPRGGRYEQYF. DNA for the CDR3: TGTGCCAGCAGCCCCCGGGGAGGGCGCTACGAGCAGTACTTC. The chain couples TRBV7-9 to TRBJ2-7; 7 nucleotides agree with TRBD2. V gave up 5 bases and J gave up 3 bases; unmatched junction bases: 7. CDR1 and CDR2 (germline): SEHNR, FQNEAQ (reference sequence). The CDR3 length is 14 residues.

As to this clone: The same CDR3 also results from other DNA sequences found in this sample. The chain carries TRBV4-1 and TRBJ2-7; no firm D call. CDR1 MGHRA and CDR2 YSYEKL come from the germline V gene. Trimming left V 2 bases short and J 3 bases short, with 2 bases between. The CDR3 consists of 11 residues. The DNA of the CDR3 is TGCGCCAGCAGCCAAAACTACGAGCAGTACTTC. This encodes CASSQNYEQYF.

The chain links TRBV11-3 to TRBJ2-7; D unresolved. The V end lost 2 bases, the J end lost 5 bases, and 13 bases lay between the germline ends. This CDR3 is 14 amino acids long. Germline V gene lookup returns CDR1 SGHNT and CDR2 YENEEA. CDR3 bases: TGTGCCAGCAGCTTAAGGGCCTCGGCAAACGAGCAGTACTTC. Encoded protein: CASSLRASANEQYF.

The chain employs TRBV9 and TRBJ2-3, with D possibly called TRBD1 or TRBD2 (6 bases each). V was clipped by 3 bases and J by 0 bases, with 14 bases between them. From germline, CDR1 is SGDLS and CDR2 YYNGEE. The CDR3 contains 16 residues. This CDR3 reads CASSARGGPSTDTQYF. Here the CDR3 DNA reads TGTGCCAGCAGCGCGAGAGGGGGGCCGAGCACAGATACGCAGTATTTT.

The chain employs TRBV9 and TRBJ2-2; 9 positions agree with TRBD2. With 3 bases clipped from V and 6 bases from J, the junction kept 3 bases outside the gene matches. The CDR3 loop spans 14 amino acids. The germline V gene has CDR1 SGDLS and CDR2 YYNGEE. The CDR3 DNA is TGTGCCAGCAGCGGTAGCGGGAGCCCCGGGGAGCTGTTTTTT. Translating gives CASSGSGSPGELFF.

This clone occurred once. The gene calls are TRBV6-6 and TRBJ2-7, with unresolved D. The CDR3 has 13 residues. Germline values: CDR1 MNHNY, CDR2 SVGAGI (reference sequence). V gave up 4 bases and J gave up 3 bases, with 10 bases separating them. CDR3 amino acids: CASSLQQFYEQYF. CDR3 in DNA: TGTGCCAGCAGTTTACAACAATTCTACGAGCAGTACTTC.

The chain is built from TRBV28 and TRBJ2-3; TRBD2 matches 13 bases. This CDR3 contains 18 residues. V shed 5 bases, J shed 4 bases, and the junction held 12 bases outside the gene matches. The germline CDR1 and CDR2 sequences are MDHEN and SYDVKM. As DNA, the CDR3 is TGTGCCAGCAGTATTGGACTAGCGGGAGAGTATAGTGCAGATACGCAGTATTTT. Translating it yields CASSIGLAGEYSADTQYF.

The rearrangement joins TRBV7-3 to TRBJ2-3; no definite D call. The CDR3 is 13 amino acids. The germline gives CDR1 SGHTA, CDR2 FQGTGA. V was pared by 5 bases and J by 4 bases, with 10 bases between. CDR3 amino acids: CASSATGSDTQYF. The CDR3 nucleotides read TGTGCCAGCAGCGCGACTGGTTCAGATACGCAGTATTTT.

This chain joins TRBV2 and TRBJ1-6; D unclear. With 3 bases removed from V and 6 bases from J, the gap between germline ends came to 9 bases. The CDR3 totals 14 residues. The germline CDR1 and CDR2 sequences are SNHLY and FYNNEI. This CDR3 is CASSESSSNSPLHF. CDR3 bases: TGTGCCAGCAGTGAGAGCAGTTCTAATTCACCCCTCCACTTT. The variable domain in full, with the rest retrieved from reference TRBV2 and TRBJ1-6, is EPEVTQTPSHQVTQMGQEVILRCVPISNHLYFYWYRQILGQKVEFLVSFYNNEISEKSEIFDDQFSVERPDGSNFTLKIRSTKLEDSAMYFCASSESSSNSPLHFGNGTRLTVT.

The chain joins TRBV5-1 to TRBJ2-7; 11 positions agree with TRBD2. After removal of 4 bases from V and 4 bases from J, the junction contained 7 bases not matched to a gene. Germline V gene sequence: CDR1 SGHRS, CDR2 YFSETQ. The CDR3 sequence is 15 residues long. The CDR3 DNA follows: TGCGCCAGCAGCCCCGGGACTAGCGGCCTGTACGAGCAGTACTTC. It translates to CASSPGTSGLYEQYF.

The table lists this clone with a few counts. This sequence joins TRBV30 and TRBJ2-7; a weak D match, TRBD1 (6 bases). The length of the CDR3 is 13 residues. Trimming removed 0 bases from V and 7 bases from J, with 13 bases in between. CDR1 is GTSNPN, CDR2 SVGIG, per germline (reference sequence). As DNA, the CDR3 is TGTGCCTGGAGTGTAGGCAGGGGTGGGGAGCAGTACTTC. Translated, it gives CAWSVGRGGEQYF.

V and J are TRBV19 and TRBJ1-5; D is unresolved. The CDR3 runs to 13 residues. Germline V lookup: CDR1 LNHDA, CDR2 SQIVND (reference sequence). V shed 7 bases and J shed 0 bases, with 7 bases lying between them. The CDR3 reads CASIGFSNQPQHF. The CDR3 DNA reads TGTGCCAGTATAGGGTTTAGCAATCAGCCCCAGCATTTT.

J is TRBJ2-3 and V is TRBV19; 9 nucleotides agree with TRBD2. After removal of 1 base from V and 5 bases from J, the junction contained 7 bases not matched to a gene. Per the germline V gene, CDR1 is LNHDA and CDR2 is SQIVND (reference sequence). The CDR3 length is 16 residues. Here the CDR3 DNA reads TGTGCCAGTAGTATAGCACTAGCGGGCCCAGGAGATACGCAGTATTTT. This sequence encodes CASSIALAGPGDTQYF.

The chain joins TRBV5-4 to TRBJ2-7, with a tentative D call TRBD1 (6 bases). The CDR3 runs to 14 residues. V was pared by 0 bases and J by 3 bases, with 10 bases between. Germline assignment: CDR1 SGHNT and CDR2 YYREEE (reference sequence). The CDR3 DNA is TGTGCCAGCAGCTTGGGGACAGTAAACTACGAGCAGTACTTC. Protein product: CASSLGTVNYEQYF.

The chain is built from TRBV5-1 and TRBJ2-7, with a tentative D call TRBD1 (6 bases). V dropped 7 bases and J dropped 3 bases, with 14 bases sitting between them. CDR3 length equals 13 residues. Germline loops: CDR1 SGHRS, CDR2 YFSETQ. CDR3 DNA: TGCGCCAGCGGGTTGGACAGAGACTACGAGCAGTACTTC. Amino acid sequence: CASGLDRDYEQYF.

This clone appeared a single time. The V call is TRBV21-1, the J call TRBJ1-5. TRBV21-1 is a recognized pseudogene. The CDR3 has 17 amino acids. CDR3 bases: TGTGCCAGCAGCTCTCCGGGGGGCAGGGGAGGCAATCAGCCCCAGCATTTT. It specifies CASSSPGGRGGNQPQHF.

J is TRBJ2-2 and V is TRBV18, with TRBD2 identical over 9 bases. V lost 2 bases to trimming and J lost 5 bases; unmatched junction nucleotides: 0. The CDR3 contains 14 residues. Germline CDR1 and CDR2: KGHSH and LQKENI. CDR3 DNA sequence: TGTGCCAGCTCACCAACTAGCGGGACCGGGGAGCTGTTTTTT. It is translated as CASSPTSGTGELFF.

The chain has TRBV19 and TRBJ2-1; 7 bases line up with TRBD2. This CDR3 spans 17 amino acids. Trimming cost V 4 bases and J 2 bases; bases outside gene matches: 11. The germline V gene has CDR1 LNHDA and CDR2 SQIVND (reference sequence). The CDR3 here is CASSTPCCGSPYNEQFF. CDR3 in DNA: TGTGCCAGTAGTACTCCTTGTTGCGGGAGCCCCTACAATGAGCAGTTCTTC.

This chain connects TRBV6-6 to TRBJ2-5; 7 bases line up with TRBD2. The CDR3 spans 12 residues. V shed 1 base and J 11 bases; nucleotides not matched to a gene: 4. Per the germline V gene, CDR1 is MNHNY and CDR2 is SVGAGI (reference sequence). CDR3 sequence: CASSYLGGEQYF. The CDR3 coding sequence is TGTGCCAGCAGTTACTTGGGAGGGGAGCAGTACTTC.

The chain uses TRBV27 and TRBJ2-7; TRBD2 matches 13 bases. Germline loops: CDR1 MNHEY, CDR2 SMNVEV (reference sequence). V shed 5 bases and J 2 bases; nucleotides not matched to a gene: 0. CDR3 size: 14 residues. The chain's CDR3 is CASSGLAGAYEQYF. The CDR3, as DNA: TGTGCCAGCAGTGGACTAGCGGGAGCCTACGAGCAGTACTTC.

This clone was detected only once. The chain carries TRBV6-1 and TRBJ1-5; D may be TRBD1 (5 bases). The germline V and J ends were trimmed by 1 base and 4 bases, with 8 bases remaining between them. The CDR3 consists of 14 residues. Per the germline V gene, CDR1 is MNHNS and CDR2 is SASEGT. The CDR3 protein is CASSEVRGNQPQHF. CDR3 in DNA: TGTGCCAGCAGTGAAGTAAGGGGAAATCAGCCCCAGCATTTT.

The J gene is TRBJ2-5, the V gene TRBV29-1; 8 positions agree with TRBD2. Germline lookup yields CDR1 SQVTM and CDR2 ANQGSEA. This CDR3 is 15 amino acids long. With 8 bases clipped from V and 4 bases from J, the junction kept 15 bases outside the gene matches. CDR3 bases: TGCAGCACCTCACTAGCGGTGGGTTCCTCAGAGACCCAGTACTTC. Its translation: CSTSLAVGSSETQYF.

This clone came up a few times. J is TRBJ1-2 and V is TRBV25-1; D is undetermined. V was trimmed by 5 bases and J by 5 bases, leaving 9 bases between them. In germline, CDR1 is MGHDK, CDR2 SYGVNS. The CDR3 sequence is 12 residues long. CDR3 loop: CASSLGEYGYTF. The CDR3 nucleotides are TGTGCCAGCAGTTTGGGAGAATATGGCTACACCTTC.